This T cell receptor (beta chain) was identified during a study of blood T cell repertoires in COVID-19. The CDR3 runs 16 residues. Deletions cut 6 bases from V and 4 bases from J, with 18 bases between. Per the germline V gene, CDR1 is ENHRY and CDR2 is SYGVKD. The method was immunoSEQ multiplex PCR; TCRdb's version includes in-frame clones alone and lacks a portion of them. The data contain 65,000 to 75,000 clones, over 75% of them seen just once; the ten biggest clones take up around 30%. The clonotype comes from a woman older than 75 with active or convalescent COVID-19. Input material: peripheral blood. The rearrangement joins TRBV10-3 to TRBJ2-2; D is unclear. The CDR3 region has the DNA TGTGCCATCAGGCGTGCGGCAGCTCGTGGCACCGGGGAGCTGTTTTTT. It codes for CAIRRAAARGTGELFF.